This entry lists 32 T cell receptor beta chains sequenced from one sample in a study of Ad26.COV2.S vaccination and SARS-CoV-2 variants (dated by TCRdb to the early 2020s). In the paper's terms, the treatment or condition label means: roughly 19 received Ad26.COV2.S at low or high dose, single or two shots; 5 received placebo; per-sample allocation not given. Repertoires of vaccine and placebo recipients were sequenced from samples taken on day 63 after the first injection. The library was generated by the immunoSEQ multiplex PCR assay. This immuneACCESS table, as held by TCRdb, lists in-frame sequences with V and J called but not all clones. Of the missing ones, under half trace to an unresolved V gene in checked studies; the others have no known cause. This sample gives about 420,000 clones in total; approximately 87% of them show up just once. The leading ten clones occupy 3.6% of the sample.

Material: peripheral blood, obtained in a trial of Ad26.COV2.S vaccine versus placebo. These receptors all come from a person between 18 and 59 years old who received the Ad26.COV2.S COVID-19 vaccine or a placebo.

J is TRBJ1-5 and V is TRBV6-2 or TRBV6-3; unclear D gene. V lost 1 base and J 6 bases, leaving 7 bases between the germline ends. Germline CDR1 reads MNHEY; CDR2 reads SVGEGT. The CDR3 has 13 amino acids. The CDR3 here is CASSYLLRQPQHF. DNA for the CDR3: TGTGCCAGCAGTTACTTGCTCCGTCAGCCCCAGCATTTT.

The J gene is TRBJ2-3, the V gene TRBV7-3; 7 bases are a match to TRBD1. In germline, CDR1 is SGHTA, CDR2 FQGTGA. CDR3 length: 12 residues. Trimming at V came to 5 bases and at J to 12 bases, leaving 8 bases not matched to a gene. CDR3 sequence: CASSTSDRPQYF. The CDR3 DNA follows: TGTGCCAGCAGCACCTCGGACAGGCCACAGTATTTT. Variable domain in full (rest from reference TRBV7-3 and TRBJ2-3): GAGVSQTPSNKVTEKGKYVELRCDPISGHTALYWYRQSLGQGPEFLIYFQGTGAADDSGLPNDRFFAVRPEGSVSTLKIQRTERGDSAVYLCASSTSDRPQYFGPGTRLTVL.

This chain uses TRBV15 with TRBJ2-5; D not certain. The CDR3 runs 14 residues. Germline CDR1 and CDR2: LNHNV and YYDKDF (reference sequence). V lost 0 bases and J 3 bases, leaving 8 bases between the germline ends. CDR3: CATSRDRAEETQYF. CDR3 coding DNA: TGTGCCACCAGCAGAGATCGGGCGGAAGAGACCCAGTACTTC. Combining the CDR3 with reference TRBV15 and TRBJ2-5 gives the whole variable domain DAMVIQNPRYQVTQFGKPVTLSCSQTLNHNVMYWYQQKSSQAPKLLFHYYDKDFNNEADTPDNFQSRRPNTSFCFLDIRSPGLGDTAMYLCATSRDRAEETQYFGPGTRLLVL.

This chain uses TRBV6-6 with TRBJ1-6; D unresolved. This CDR3 region has 15 residues. Germline V gives CDR1 MNHNY, CDR2 SVGAGI (reference sequence). V shed 4 bases and J shed 7 bases, with 14 bases lying between them. CDR3 loop: CASSLGPDVNSPLHF. The CDR3 region has the DNA TGTGCCAGCAGTTTGGGTCCCGATGTGAATTCACCCCTCCACTTT.

CDR3 nucleotide sequence: TGTGCCAGCTCACCGATAAAGGACAGCCAAGAGACCCAGTACTTC. As protein: CASSPIKDSQETQYF. The V and J genes are TRBV18 and TRBJ2-5, with D tentatively TRBD1 (6 bases). CDR3 length: 15 amino acids. Germline assignment: CDR1 KGHSH and CDR2 LQKENI. Trimming cost V 3 bases and J 1 base, with 12 bases left between them.

This chain links TRBV9 with TRBJ2-5, with 10 nucleotides matching TRBD2. The V segment lost 0 bases and the J segment 1 base; nucleotides outside the gene matches: 6. This CDR3 contains 17 residues. CDR1 is SGDLS and CDR2 is YYNGEE in the germline V gene. The CDR3 DNA reads as TGTGCCAGCAGCGTAGGTTTCCTAGCGGGGGTCCAAGAGACCCAGTACTTC. Protein sequence: CASSVGFLAGVQETQYF.

This clone was seen only once. The J gene is TRBJ2-7, the V gene TRBV10-3; no clear D gene. CDR1 is ENHRY, CDR2 SYGVKD, per germline. V was cut by 5 bases and J by 0 bases, with 8 bases left in between. This CDR3 contains 13 residues. CDR3 bases: TGTGCCATCAGTAGACTTAGCTCCTACGAGCAGTACTTC. This encodes CAISRLSSYEQYF.

V and J are TRBV7-3 and TRBJ1-2; 11 nucleotides match TRBD1. This CDR3 has 14 amino acids. After removal of 5 bases from V and 8 bases from J, the junction contained 7 bases not matched to a gene. Germline V gene lookup returns CDR1 SGHTA and CDR2 FQGTGA. Written as DNA, the CDR3 is TGTGCCAGCAGCCGCGGACAGGGGGCGCAAGGCTACACCTTC. Encoded protein: CASSRGQGAQGYTF. The full variable domain, with the rest looked up from reference TRBV7-3 and TRBJ1-2, is GAGVSQTPSNKVTEKGKYVELRCDPISGHTALYWYRQSLGQGPEFLIYFQGTGAADDSGLPNDRFFAVRPEGSVSTLKIQRTERGDSAVYLCASSRGQGAQGYTFGSGTRLTVV.

The V and J genes are TRBV5-8 and TRBJ2-7, with a possible D match to TRBD1 (5 bases). V lost 2 bases and J lost 7, with 22 bases in between. CDR1 and CDR2 (germline): SGHTS, YDEGEE. CDR3 length: 16 residues. In nucleotides, the CDR3 is TGTGCCAGCAGCTTCTCCTATGACAGTCGGGCGCGGGAGCAGTACTTC. Protein: CASSFSYDSRAREQYF.

V and J are TRBV5-6 and TRBJ2-4; D unresolved. V lost 3 bases to trimming and J lost 0 bases, with 13 bases between them. This CDR3 is 16 amino acids long. Germline CDR1 is SGHDT and CDR2 is YYEEEE. CDR3 residues: CASSSSTGRAKNIQYF. For the CDR3, the DNA is TGTGCCAGCAGCTCCTCGACGGGTCGAGCCAAAAACATTCAGTACTTC. The whole variable domain, remainder taken from reference TRBV5-6 and TRBJ2-4, is DAGVTQSPTHLIKTRGQQVTLRCSPKSGHDTVSWYQQALGQGPQFIFQYYEEEERQRGNFPDRFSGHQFPNYSSELNVNALLLGDSALYLCASSSSTGRAKNIQYFGAGTRLSVL.

J is TRBJ2-6 and V is TRBV7-8; weak D call: TRBD1 (5 bases). The CDR3 runs 16 residues. Germline V gives CDR1 SGHVS, CDR2 FQNEAQ. The V end was cut by 5 bases, the J end by 2 bases, with 13 bases between. The CDR3 DNA reads TGTGCCAGCAGCATTCGACAGACAGCTGGGGCCAACGTCCTGACTTTC. Its translation is CASSIRQTAGANVLTF.

This chain uses TRBV5-1 with TRBJ2-7; D is uncertain. Germline CDR1 reads SGHRS; CDR2 reads YFSETQ. V was cut by 4 bases and J by 3 bases, with 20 bases left in between. The CDR3 covers 16 residues. For the CDR3, the DNA is TGCGCCAGCAGCCCCTCGTCTGGAAGAGGCAACTACGAGCAGTACTTC. It specifies CASSPSSGRGNYEQYF.

The chain carries TRBV5-5 and TRBJ2-1; D is perhaps TRBD1 or TRBD2 (5 bases each). V was cut by 4 bases and J by 0 bases, with 11 bases left in between. This CDR3 is built from 15 residues. CDR1 and CDR2 from the germline V gene are SGHKS and YYEKEE (reference sequence). Here the CDR3 DNA reads TGTGCCAGCAGCGGATGGGGGAGCTCCTACAATGAGCAGTTCTTC. Its protein product is CASSGWGSSYNEQFF.

The chain recombines TRBV28 with TRBJ1-1; D remains ambiguous. Germline V gives CDR1 MDHEN, CDR2 SYDVKM. Deletions cut 6 bases from V and 6 bases from J, with 14 bases between. The CDR3 totals 13 residues. The CDR3 DNA follows: TGTGCCAGCAGACCCCGGACTCGACCTGAAGCTTTCTTT. Its translation is CASRPRTRPEAFF.

This clone is labeled medium-sized. The chain links TRBV6-6 to TRBJ1-2, with 9 bases fitting TRBD1. The V segment lost 10 bases and the J segment 7 bases; nucleotides outside the gene matches: 4. CDR1 MNHNY and CDR2 SVGAGI come from the germline V gene (reference sequence). CDR3 size: 11 residues. In nucleotides, the CDR3 is TGTGCCACGGACAGGGGAAGTGGCTACACCTTC. Residues: CATDRGSGYTF.

The CDR3 reads CASSLGTGTSNQPQHF. In nucleotides, the CDR3 is TGTGCCAGCAGCTTAGGGACAGGGACCAGCAATCAGCCCCAGCATTTT. The V and J genes are TRBV7-2 and TRBJ1-5; the match to TRBD1 covers 8 bases. Trimming took 1 base from V and 1 from J; bases not matched to a gene: 3. Germline assignment: CDR1 SGHTA and CDR2 FQGNSA. The CDR3 consists of 16 residues.

The rearrangement uses TRBV7-2 and TRBJ2-5, with TRBD2 matching over 7 bases. V trimming: 1 base; J trimming: 12 bases; junction bases outside the gene matches: 5. CDR3 size: 12 residues. CDR1 and CDR2 (germline): SGHTA, FQGNSA. CDR3 DNA: TGTGCCAGCAGCTTAGTTCAGCGGGGCAAGTACTTC. Residues: CASSLVQRGKYF.

The CDR3 is CAIALNNEQFF. The CDR3 DNA reads as TGTGCCATCGCCCTTAACAATGAGCAGTTCTTC. The chain uses TRBV10-3 and TRBJ2-1; no reliable D call. Germline V gene sequence: CDR1 ENHRY, CDR2 SYGVKD. Trimming stripped 8 bases from V and 5 bases from J, with 7 bases between. This CDR3 contains 11 residues.

This clone was detected a few times. V usage is TRBV5-4 and J usage is TRBJ2-3, with D hard to call. Trimming removed 0 bases at V and 5 bases at J, with 1 base between. CDR1 and CDR2 from the germline V gene are SGHNT and YYREEE (reference sequence). The CDR3 sequence is 11 residues long. The CDR3, as DNA: TGTGCCAGCAGCTTGGGAGATACGCAGTATTTT. Translating gives CASSLGDTQYF.

The chain couples TRBV6-5 to TRBJ2-1; D unclear. The CDR3 spans 15 residues. V dropped 7 bases and J dropped 5 bases, with 18 bases sitting between them. The germline V gene encodes CDR1 MNHEY and CDR2 SVGAGI. The CDR3 DNA is TGTGCCAGCAATTGGGCAACCCTACCGGACAATGAGCAGTTCTTC. This codes for CASNWATLPDNEQFF.

The chain couples TRBV11-3 to TRBJ2-1; 9 nucleotides align to TRBD1. Germline values: CDR1 SGHNT, CDR2 YENEEA. CDR3 length: 15 residues. With 5 bases clipped from V and 7 bases from J, the junction kept 9 bases outside the gene matches. The CDR3 nucleotides read TGTGCCAGCAGCGCCCGGGACAGGGAGGAAAATGAGCAGTTCTTC. This encodes CASSARDREENEQFF.

The V gene is TRBV28, the J gene TRBJ2-2; 9 bases are shared with TRBD2. The junction had 15 bases not matched to a gene; V was cut back by 8 bases and J by 8 bases. Germline CDR1 and CDR2: MDHEN and SYDVKM. This CDR3 region has 16 residues. In nucleotides, the CDR3 is TGTGCCAGCCGTCCCCCGGGACTAGCTGGGGGAGGGGAGCTGTTTTTT. This gives the protein CASRPPGLAGGGELFF.

The chain joins TRBV6-6 to TRBJ1-6; 7 positions match TRBD1. V lost 0 bases, J lost 9 bases, and 8 bases stayed unmatched. This CDR3 contains 16 residues. CDR1 and CDR2 (germline): MNHNY, SVGAGI (reference sequence). The CDR3 sequence is CASSYSTGPRRSPLHF. CDR3 coding DNA: TGTGCCAGCAGTTACTCGACAGGGCCGCGTCGTTCACCCCTCCACTTT.

There are a few counts of this clone. The rearrangement uses TRBV7-9 and TRBJ1-2; D remains ambiguous. From germline, CDR1 is SEHNR and CDR2 FQNEAQ (reference sequence). CDR3 length: 14 amino acids. Trimming removed 2 bases at V and 2 bases at J, with 9 bases between. The CDR3 DNA is TGTGCCAGCAGCTTACATGGAACGAACTATGGCTACACCTTC. Its translation is CASSLHGTNYGYTF.

V gene TRBV6-2 or TRBV6-3 combines with J gene TRBJ2-5, with D unresolved. With 2 bases removed from V and 0 bases from J, the gap between germline ends came to 7 bases. The germline V gene has CDR1 MNHEY and CDR2 SVGEGT. The CDR3 has 14 residues. The CDR3 sequence is CASSYRWNQETQYF. For the CDR3, the DNA is TGTGCCAGCAGTTACCGGTGGAACCAAGAGACCCAGTACTTC.

The chain's CDR3 is CASRTGNTYEQYF. CDR3 coding DNA: TGTGCCAGCAGGACAGGGAATACCTACGAGCAGTACTTC. This sequence joins TRBV2 and TRBJ2-7; 7 positions match TRBD1. V shed 6 bases and J 2 bases; nucleotides not matched to a gene: 4. The CDR3 sequence is 13 residues long. From germline, CDR1 is SNHLY and CDR2 FYNNEI.

Comments on this clone: This sample also contains other DNA sequences that code for the same CDR3. J is TRBJ2-5 and V is TRBV28; 12 bases are shared with TRBD1. The germline V gene has CDR1 MDHEN and CDR2 SYDVKM. J gave up 5 bases and V 3 bases, and 4 bases lay outside the gene matches. The CDR3 has 15 residues. CDR3 sequence: CASSFRDRGRETQYF. The CDR3 DNA follows: TGTGCCAGCAGTTTCCGGGACAGGGGGCGGGAGACCCAGTACTTC.

The chain employs TRBV18 and TRBJ1-5, with D maybe TRBD1 (6 bases). V was clipped by 3 bases and J by 0 bases, with 12 bases between them. The CDR3 loop spans 16 amino acids. Germline V gene lookup returns CDR1 KGHSH and CDR2 LQKENI. For the CDR3, the DNA is TGTGCCAGCTCACCGGGGGGCGCCAATAGCAATCAGCCCCAGCATTTT. Amino acids: CASSPGGANSNQPQHF.

The V call is TRBV27, the J call TRBJ1-6; D may be TRBD1 (6 bases). V was clipped by 3 bases and J by 10 bases, with 10 bases between them. Germline CDR1 and CDR2: MNHEY and SMNVEV (reference sequence). CDR3 length: 13 residues. This CDR3 is CASSLGARSPLHF. The CDR3 nucleotides are TGTGCCAGCAGTTTGGGGGCGCGATCACCCCTCCACTTT.

This clone was seen just once. The genes are TRBV6-5 and TRBJ1-1, with D maybe TRBD1 (6 bases). V was clipped by 9 bases and J by 1 base, with 12 bases between them. Germline values: CDR1 MNHEY, CDR2 SVGAGI. The CDR3 extends over 13 amino acids. The DNA for the CDR3 is TGTGCCAGTACCGGGACAACGAACACTGAAGCTTTCTTT. Its translation is CASTGTTNTEAFF.

The rearrangement uses TRBV12-3 or TRBV12-4 and TRBJ2-2; D is undetermined. Trimming stripped 7 bases from V and 6 bases from J, with 9 bases between. CDR3 length equals 12 residues. In nucleotides, the CDR3 is TGTGCCAGCATGCCGGGTCCCGGGGAGCTGTTTTTT. Its translation is CASMPGPGELFF.

V usage is TRBV7-6 and J usage is TRBJ1-1, with D perhaps matching TRBD1 (6 bases). V lost 1 base and J 5 bases, leaving 23 bases between the germline ends. This CDR3 region has 18 residues. Germline V gives CDR1 SGHVS, CDR2 FNYEAQ. In DNA, the CDR3 is TGTGCCAGCAGCTTAGGATTGGGGTTGGGGGGGCGTGGAACTGAAGCTTTCTTT. Amino acid sequence: CASSLGLGLGGRGTEAFF.